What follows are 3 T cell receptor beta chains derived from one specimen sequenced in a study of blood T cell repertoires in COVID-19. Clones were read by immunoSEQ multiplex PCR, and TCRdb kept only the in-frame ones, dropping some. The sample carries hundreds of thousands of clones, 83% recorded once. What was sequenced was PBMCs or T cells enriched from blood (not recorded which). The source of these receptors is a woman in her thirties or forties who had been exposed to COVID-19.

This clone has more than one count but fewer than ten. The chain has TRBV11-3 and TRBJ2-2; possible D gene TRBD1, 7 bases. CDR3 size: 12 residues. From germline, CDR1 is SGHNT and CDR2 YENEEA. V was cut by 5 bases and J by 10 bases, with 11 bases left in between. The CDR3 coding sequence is TGTGCCAGCAGCCCAGGGGGGAAGGAGCTGTTTTTT. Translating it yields CASSPGGKELFF.

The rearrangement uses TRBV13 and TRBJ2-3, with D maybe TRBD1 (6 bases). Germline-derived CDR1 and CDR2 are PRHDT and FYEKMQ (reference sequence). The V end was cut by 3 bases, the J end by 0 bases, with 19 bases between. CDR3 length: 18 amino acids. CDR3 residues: CASSLTPGTRGSTDTQYF. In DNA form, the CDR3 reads TGTGCCAGCAGCTTGACCCCGGGGACGAGGGGGAGCACAGATACGCAGTATTTT.

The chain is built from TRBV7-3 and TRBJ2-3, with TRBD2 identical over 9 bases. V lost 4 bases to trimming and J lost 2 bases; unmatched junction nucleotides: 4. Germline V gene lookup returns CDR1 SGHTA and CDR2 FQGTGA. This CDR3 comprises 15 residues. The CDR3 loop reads CASSSLAGHTDTQYF. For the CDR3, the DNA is TGTGCCAGCAGCTCGCTAGCGGGGCACACAGATACGCAGTATTTT.